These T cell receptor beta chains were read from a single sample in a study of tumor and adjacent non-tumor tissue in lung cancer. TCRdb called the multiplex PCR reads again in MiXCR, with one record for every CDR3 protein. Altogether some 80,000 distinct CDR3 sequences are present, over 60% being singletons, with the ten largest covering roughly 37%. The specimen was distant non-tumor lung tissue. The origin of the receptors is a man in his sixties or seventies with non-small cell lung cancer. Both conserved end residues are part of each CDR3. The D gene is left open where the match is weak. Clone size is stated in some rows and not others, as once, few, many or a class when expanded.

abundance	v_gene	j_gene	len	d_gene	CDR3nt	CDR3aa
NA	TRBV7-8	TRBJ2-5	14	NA	TGTGCCAACAGCTTAGCCAGGGCACAAGAGACCCAGTACTTC	CANSLARAQETQYF
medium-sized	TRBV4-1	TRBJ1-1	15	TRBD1	TGCGCCAGCAGCCAAGGACAGGGCTGGAACACTGAAGCTTTCTTT	CASSQGQGWNTEAFF
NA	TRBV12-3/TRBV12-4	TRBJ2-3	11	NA	TGCGCCAGCAATATTAAAGATACGCGGTATTTT	CASNIKDTRYF
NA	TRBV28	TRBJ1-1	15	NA	TGTGCCTGCTGCGGGAAGGGGATTGGTACCATTGAAGCTTTCTTT	CACCGKGIGTIEAFF
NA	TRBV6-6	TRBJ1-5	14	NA	TGTGCCAGCAGTTTCCGCAGTAGTAATCAGCCCAAGCATTTT	CASSFRSSNQPKHF
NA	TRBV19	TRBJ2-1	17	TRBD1	TGTGCCACTAGTCATCCCCCTGGACAGGGGAAATATGGTGAGCAGTTCTTC	CATSHPPGQGKYGEQFF
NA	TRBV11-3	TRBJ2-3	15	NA	TGTGCCAGCACCCACCGGGAAGTAAGCACAAATACGCAGTATTTT	CASTHREVSTNTQYF
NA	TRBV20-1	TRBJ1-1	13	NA	TGCGCAGGGGCAGACTCCATGAATACTGAAGCTTTCTTT	CAGADSMNTEAFF
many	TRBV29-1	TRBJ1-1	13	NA	TGCAGCGCCTCGGGGGCCAGGAACACTGAAGCTTTCTTT	CSASGARNTEAFF
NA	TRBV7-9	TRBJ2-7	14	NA	TGTGCCAGGAGTTTAGATCCCAGGGAGGACGAGCAGTACTTC	CARSLDPREDEQYF
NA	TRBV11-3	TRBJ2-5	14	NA	TGTTTCAGCGCTTCCTGCTGGGGGCGGGAGACCCAGTACTTC	CFSASCWGRETQYF
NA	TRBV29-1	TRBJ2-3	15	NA	TGCAGCGTTCCTGGACGGGGGGAGGGGACAGATACGCAATATTTT	CSVPGRGEGTDTQYF
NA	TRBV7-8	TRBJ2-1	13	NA	TGTGCCAGCACCTTAGTGCTGTGGGATGTGCAGTTCTTC	CASTLVLWDVQFF
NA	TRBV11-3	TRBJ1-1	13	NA	TGTGCCAGCAGCTTAGAGTTAAACATTGAAGCTTTCTTT	CASSLELNIEAFF
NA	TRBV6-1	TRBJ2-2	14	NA	TGTGCCAGCAGTGAAGCGCGCGTGACCGGGAAGCTGTTTTTT	CASSEARVTGKLFF
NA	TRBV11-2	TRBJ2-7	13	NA	TGTGCCAGCAGCACGAACAGGCTCCACGAGCAGTATTTC	CASSTNRLHEQYF
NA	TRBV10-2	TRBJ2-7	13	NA	TGCGCCAGCAGTCTGACTAGTTACAATGAGCAGTACTTC	CASSLTSYNEQYF
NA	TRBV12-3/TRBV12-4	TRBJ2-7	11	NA	TGTGCCAGCAGTACGTCAAGAGAGCAGTACTTC	CASSTSREQYF
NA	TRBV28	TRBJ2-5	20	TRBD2	TGTGGCAGCAGTATACTTGGCCTCCAGACTAGCGGGAAAGGGGAAGAGACCCAGTACTTC	CGSSILGLQTSGKGEETQYF
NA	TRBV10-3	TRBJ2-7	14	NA	TGTGACGTCAGTGATGCAGGGAAGCCCTACGAGCAGTACTTC	CDVSDAGKPYEQYF
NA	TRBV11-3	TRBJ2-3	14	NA	TGTGCCAGCAGCACCCATTCTAGCAAAGATACGCAATATTTT	CASSTHSSKDTQYF
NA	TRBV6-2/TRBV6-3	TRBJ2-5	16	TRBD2	TGTGCCAGCAGTTACATGCGGGAGGGGTACCAACAGACCCAGTACTTC	CASSYMREGYQQTQYF
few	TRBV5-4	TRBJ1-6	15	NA	TGTGCCAGCAGTATGAGAGGGGATAGTAATTCACCCCTCCACTTT	CASSMRGDSNSPLHF
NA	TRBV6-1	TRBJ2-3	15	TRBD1	TGTGTCAGCAGTGAAGTACAGGGGTCGGCATATACGCAGTATTTT	CVSSEVQGSAYTQYF
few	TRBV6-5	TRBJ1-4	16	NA	TGTGCCAGCAGTTACAGATTCACTACAACTAATGAAAAACTGTTTTTT	CASSYRFTTTNEKLFF
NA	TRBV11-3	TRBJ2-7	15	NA	TGTGCCTGCATCTTAGATGGGGCCCAGGCTCACGAGCAGTACTTC	CACILDGAQAHEQYF
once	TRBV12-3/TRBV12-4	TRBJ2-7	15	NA	TGTGCCAGCGGTACCTCGACAGGAAGACCTTATGAGCAGTACTTC	CASGTSTGRPYEQYF
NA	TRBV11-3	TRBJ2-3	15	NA	TGTGCCAGCACCCGTCGTGAAGTAAGCGCAGCTACGCAGTATTTT	CASTRREVSAATQYF
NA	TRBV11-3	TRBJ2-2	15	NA	TGTGCCATCAGCTTAAATCCGGCAATCACCGGGGATCTGTTTTTT	CAISLNPAITGDLFF
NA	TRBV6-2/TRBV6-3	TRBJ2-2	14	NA	TGTGCCAGCAGACACGGGACCTCAGCTGGGGAGCAGTTTTTT	CASRHGTSAGEQFF
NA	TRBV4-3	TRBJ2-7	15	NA	TGCGCCAGCAGCCACGCCACCAAGGGGCTCCACGAGCAGTACTTC	CASSHATKGLHEQYF
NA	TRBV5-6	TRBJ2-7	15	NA	TGTGCCAGCACCTTGGGATTTCGGGGATTCTACGAGCAGTATTTC	CASTLGFRGFYEQYF
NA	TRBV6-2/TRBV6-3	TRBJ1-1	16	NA	TGTCCCAGCAGTTTCACTTCCGGGGCAAGAGGGACTGAAGCTTTCTTT	CPSSFTSGARGTEAFF
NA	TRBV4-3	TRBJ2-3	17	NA	TGCGCCAGCAGCCGAGATGGGCCTAGTGGGAGAACAGATACGCAGTATTTC	CASSRDGPSGRTDTQYF
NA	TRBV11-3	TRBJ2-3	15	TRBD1	TGTGCCGGCAGTCCAAGACAGGGAGCCACAGATACGCAGTGTTTT	CAGSPRQGATDTQCF
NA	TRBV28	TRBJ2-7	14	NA	TGTGCCATTAGTCCACACGGCGGAGAGGACGAGCAGTACTTC	CAISPHGGEDEQYF
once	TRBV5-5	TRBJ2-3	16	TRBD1	TGTGCCAGCAGCTTGAGGGGACAGGGGCCGACAGATACGCACTATTTT	CASSLRGQGPTDTHYF
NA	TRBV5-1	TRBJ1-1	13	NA	TGTGCCATCGGTTACAGGGAGGCCACTGAAGCTTTCTTT	CAIGYREATEAFF
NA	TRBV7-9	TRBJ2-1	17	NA	TGTGCCAGCAGCGAAGACCATTCTCTTTACTCCTACAATGAGCAATTCTTC	CASSEDHSLYSYNEQFF
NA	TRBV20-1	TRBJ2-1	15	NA	TGCAGTGCTAGCACTGCCGGACTAACGGGAGAAGCCCCGTTCTTC	CSASTAGLTGEAPFF
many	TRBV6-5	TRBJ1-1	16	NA	TGTGCCAGCAAACAACACGGCGGGGGCACGAACACTGAAGCTTTCTTT	CASKQHGGGTNTEAFF
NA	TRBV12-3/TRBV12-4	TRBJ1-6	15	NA	TGTGCCAGCAGTTTGGGGGGTCGTCTTACTTCAACCCTCCACTTT	CASSLGGRLTSTLHF
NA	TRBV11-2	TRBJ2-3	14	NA	TGTTCCAACAGCTCACAGGAGTTCTCAGATACGCAGTATTTT	CSNSSQEFSDTQYF
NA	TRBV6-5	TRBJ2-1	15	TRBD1	TGTGTCAGCAGTTTGGACAGGGCCTCCTACAATGAGCAGTTCTTC	CVSSLDRASYNEQFF
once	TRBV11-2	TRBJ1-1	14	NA	TGTGCCGGCAGCCTGACGACGGTTTACACTGGAGCTTTCTTT	CAGSLTTVYTGAFF
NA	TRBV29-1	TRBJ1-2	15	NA	TGCAGCGTTGAAGACCCCCGGCACAGCTTAGGCGGCTTCACCTTC	CSVEDPRHSLGGFTF
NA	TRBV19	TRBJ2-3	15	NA	TGTGCCAGCAAGGGGGGTACAGGGGACGCCGATACGCAGTATTTT	CASKGGTGDADTQYF
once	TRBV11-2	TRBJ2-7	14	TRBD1	TGCGCCCGTAGCCTGGGACAGGTCTCCTACGAGCAGTACTTC	CARSLGQVSYEQYF
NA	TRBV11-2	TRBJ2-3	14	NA	TGTGCCAGCAGCTCACAAGTCTTCTCAGATACGCAGTATTTT	CASSSQVFSDTQYF
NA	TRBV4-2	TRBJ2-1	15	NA	TGTGCCAGCAGCCAAGTGGACGGGAGCGACAATGAGCAGTTCTTC	CASSQVDGSDNEQFF